Listed below are T cell receptor beta chains from one sample, sequenced in a study of blood T cell repertoires in COVID-19. TCRdb keeps only in-frame clones here, not all; method: immunoSEQ multiplex PCR. Of about 47,000 clones detected, approximately 86% appear once; the ten largest clones hold 15%. Sequencing was done on a sample of peripheral blood. The receptors were sampled from a man in his sixties with active COVID-19. CDR3s include the opening cysteine and the closing phenylalanine or tryptophan. Fields, in order: D gene, V gene, clone size, J gene, CDR3 protein, CDR3 DNA. D genes are given only for firm matches. Some rows have no size entry. The others give once, few or many, or a class for an expanded clone.

NA,TRBV7-2,NA,TRBJ2-7,CASSFSRDTSYEQYF,TGTGCCAGCAGCTTTAGCCGGGACACCTCCTACGAGCAGTACTTC
TRBD1,TRBV10-1,NA,TRBJ2-5,CASPYTGTGQQETQYF,TGCGCCAGCCCTTACACCGGGACAGGGCAACAAGAGACCCAGTACTTC
TRBD1,TRBV2,NA,TRBJ2-7,CASSEPGQGSYEQYF,TGTGCCAGCAGTGAACCGGGACAGGGCTCCTACGAGCAGTACTTC
TRBD1,TRBV4-1,NA,TRBJ2-2,CASRRQGTTGELFF,TGCGCCAGCAGACGACAGGGGACCACCGGGGAGCTGTTTTTT
TRBD1,TRBV25-1,NA,TRBJ1-2,CASSEATGNYGYTF,TGTGCCAGCAGTGAGGCGACAGGGAACTATGGCTACACCTTC
TRBD2,TRBV3-1/TRBV3-2,NA,TRBJ2-1,CASSVSSGGAYNEQFF,TGTGCCAGCAGCGTTTCTAGCGGGGGGGCCTACAATGAGCAGTTCTTC
TRBD2,TRBV7-3,NA,TRBJ2-3,CASSSGLAFLDTQYF,TGTGCCAGCAGCTCGGGACTAGCGTTCTTGGATACGCAGTATTTT
TRBD2,TRBV27,NA,TRBJ2-3,CASSPHRLAGGGTDTQYF,TGTGCCAGCAGTCCCCACCGACTAGCGGGAGGCGGGACAGATACGCAGTATTTT
NA,TRBV2,NA,TRBJ1-2,CASSDGGLGYTF,TGTGCCAGCAGTGATGGGGGCCTGGGCTACACCTTC
TRBD1,TRBV3-1/TRBV3-2,NA,TRBJ1-2,CASSHHTLYRGRPYGYTF,TGTGCCAGCAGCCACCACACCCTATACAGGGGGCGCCCGTATGGCTACACCTTC
TRBD1,TRBV28,NA,TRBJ1-5,CASLPAGTGGIQPQHF,TGTGCCAGCCTCCCCGCCGGGACAGGGGGTATTCAGCCCCAGCATTTT
NA,TRBV6-2/TRBV6-3,once,TRBJ1-6,CASSSGYSPLHF,TGTGCCAGCAGTTCAGGGTATTCACCCCTCCACTTT
TRBD2,TRBV7-3,once,TRBJ2-5,CASSLGLGETQYF,TGTGCCAGCAGCTTAGGACTAGGGGAGACCCAGTACTTC
TRBD1,TRBV2,NA,TRBJ2-7,CASSGQGYEQYF,TGTGCCAGCAGCGGACAGGGCTACGAGCAGTACTTC
NA,TRBV6-6,once,TRBJ1-5,CASRPRGYSNQPQHF,TGTGCCAGCAGACCAAGGGGGTATAGCAATCAGCCCCAGCATTTT
TRBD1,TRBV19,once,TRBJ1-5,CASSGQGDQPQHF,TGTGCCAGTAGCGGGCAGGGGGATCAGCCCCAGCATTTT
TRBD2,TRBV9,NA,TRBJ2-6,CASSPHGDYPSGANVLTF,TGTGCCAGCAGCCCCCACGGGGACTACCCCTCTGGGGCCAACGTCCTGACTTTC
TRBD2,TRBV28,NA,TRBJ2-3,CASSFPAGGRTDTQYF,TGTGCCAGCAGTTTTCCAGCGGGAGGTCGCACAGATACGCAGTATTTT
NA,TRBV6-5,NA,TRBJ2-4,CASSHTQGNIQYF,TGTGCCAGCAGTCACACCCAGGGAAACATTCAGTACTTC
NA,TRBV6-5,NA,TRBJ2-2,CASTPGTLGAGELFF,TGTGCCAGCACTCCCGGGACTTTGGGTGCCGGGGAGCTGTTTTTT
TRBD2,TRBV4-2,NA,TRBJ2-3,CASRQTLGSERESIDTQYF,TGTGCCAGCAGGCAGACCCTCGGGTCGGAGCGGGAGTCGATAGATACGCAGTATTTT
TRBD2,TRBV9,few,TRBJ2-7,CASSVDPSGGTYEQYF,TGTGCCAGCAGCGTAGACCCTAGCGGGGGGACCTACGAGCAGTACTTC
TRBD1,TRBV18,NA,TRBJ1-5,CASSLQQGGGNQPQHF,TGTGCCAGCTCACTCCAACAGGGGGGAGGCAATCAGCCCCAGCATTTT
NA,TRBV11-2,NA,TRBJ2-7,CASSPRVQGEQYF,TGTGCCAGCAGCCCCCGGGTCCAGGGCGAGCAGTACTTC
NA,TRBV7-2,NA,TRBJ2-2,CASSPTAGAGELFF,TGTGCCAGCAGCCCTACAGCAGGGGCCGGGGAGCTGTTTTTT
TRBD1,TRBV7-9,NA,TRBJ2-5,CASSFVTGGMGETQYF,TGTGCCAGCAGCTTCGTGACAGGGGGTATGGGAGAGACCCAGTACTTC
NA,TRBV19,NA,TRBJ1-6,CASSIRRAGALSSYNSPLHF,TGTGCCAGTAGTATACGGCGAGCAGGGGCCCTAAGCTCCTATAATTCACCCCTCCACTTT
TRBD2,TRBV9,NA,TRBJ2-7,CASSNSGRSGEQYF,TGTGCCAGCAGTAATAGCGGGAGATCTGGCGAGCAGTACTTC
TRBD1,TRBV7-2,NA,TRBJ2-5,CASSTTGGQETQYF,TGTGCCAGCAGCACGACAGGGGGTCAAGAGACCCAGTACTTC
TRBD1,TRBV5-1,NA,TRBJ1-5,CASSAGTGRNQPQHF,TGCGCCAGCAGCGCCGGGACAGGGCGCAATCAGCCCCAGCATTTT
TRBD2,TRBV5-6,NA,TRBJ2-7,CASSLGGGSSYEQYF,TGTGCCAGCAGCTTAGGCGGGGGGAGCTCCTACGAGCAGTACTTC
NA,TRBV2,once,TRBJ1-2,CASTGRLDGYTF,TGTGCCAGCACAGGAAGATTAGATGGCTACACCTTC
TRBD2,TRBV18,NA,TRBJ2-7,CASSPAGLAWEQYF,TGTGCCAGCTCACCCGCGGGACTAGCGTGGGAGCAGTACTTC
NA,TRBV6-5,NA,TRBJ1-1,CASSYHDSAEAFF,TGTGCCAGCAGTTATCATGACTCGGCTGAAGCTTTCTTT
NA,TRBV3-1/TRBV3-2,NA,TRBJ2-1,CASSQVASANNEQFF,TGTGCCAGCAGCCAAGTAGCTAGCGCGAACAATGAGCAGTTCTTC
NA,TRBV4-1,NA,TRBJ1-2,CASSQGSGVYGYTF,TGCGCCAGCAGCCAAGGATCCGGAGTCTATGGCTACACCTTC
NA,TRBV7-9,NA,TRBJ1-1,CASSLYGPEAFF,TGTGCCAGCAGCTTATACGGTCCTGAAGCTTTCTTT
TRBD2,TRBV11-2,NA,TRBJ2-1,CASSLQAGGGNEQFF,TGTGCCAGCAGCTTACAGGCGGGGGGGGGAAATGAGCAGTTCTTC
NA,TRBV3-1/TRBV3-2,NA,TRBJ1-1,CASSHDSLLLMNTEAFF,TGTGCCAGCAGCCACGACAGTCTTTTACTCATGAACACTGAAGCTTTCTTT
NA,TRBV10-3,NA,TRBJ2-3,CAISEQGIDTQYF,TGTGCCATCAGTGAACAGGGAATTGATACGCAGTATTTT
NA,TRBV6-5,NA,TRBJ2-3,CASKEGQFSTDTQYF,TGTGCCAGCAAAGAAGGACAATTTAGCACAGATACGCAGTATTTT
NA,TRBV30,NA,TRBJ2-7,CAWSDPGHSSSYEQYF,TGTGCCTGGAGTGACCCGGGACACTCTAGCTCCTACGAGCAGTACTTC
TRBD1,TRBV6-5,NA,TRBJ2-7,CASRADRGTYEQYF,TGTGCCAGCAGGGCGGACAGGGGGACCTACGAGCAGTACTTC
TRBD1,TRBV5-1,NA,TRBJ2-1,CASSLQGADYNEQFF,TGCGCCAGCAGCTTGCAGGGGGCAGACTACAATGAGCAGTTCTTC
NA,TRBV10-3,NA,TRBJ2-1,CAISEGQGGNEQFF,TGTGCCATCAGTGAGGGGCAGGGAGGTAATGAGCAGTTCTTC
TRBD1,TRBV18,NA,TRBJ2-3,CASSPLGGLTDTQYF,TGTGCCAGCTCACCATTAGGGGGCTTAACAGATACGCAGTATTTT
NA,TRBV28,NA,TRBJ2-1,CASSLRSLAPYNEQFF,TGTGCCAGCAGCCTGAGATCACTAGCCCCCTACAATGAGCAGTTCTTC
NA,TRBV4-2,NA,TRBJ1-2,CASSSAQGPYGYTF,TGTGCCAGCAGCTCAGCACAGGGTCCTTATGGCTACACCTTC
TRBD1,TRBV6-2/TRBV6-3,NA,TRBJ1-6,CASIPGTGSGNSPLHF,TGTGCCAGCATCCCCGGGACAGGGAGCGGAAATTCACCCCTCCACTTT
TRBD1,TRBV11-2,NA,TRBJ2-2,CASSPGQGGGELFF,TGTGCCAGCAGCCCCGGACAGGGTGGCGGGGAGCTGTTTTTT
TRBD2,TRBV6-2/TRBV6-3,NA,TRBJ2-1,CASSQPLRGAVNEQFF,TGTGCCAGCAGTCAACCGCTGCGGGGGGCCGTCAATGAGCAGTTCTTC
TRBD2,TRBV4-2,NA,TRBJ2-7,CASSQAKTGRLSRTYEQYF,TGTGCCAGCAGCCAAGCAAAAACCGGGAGGCTTTCTCGCACCTACGAGCAGTACTTC
NA,TRBV9,NA,TRBJ1-1,CASSRSRGWAANTEAFF,TGTGCCAGCAGCCGTAGTCGGGGGTGGGCTGCGAACACTGAAGCTTTCTTT
NA,TRBV4-1,NA,TRBJ1-5,CASSQGAGVNQPQHF,TGCGCCAGCAGCCAAGGAGCAGGTGTCAATCAGCCCCAGCATTTT